The source of this T cell receptor beta chain is a study of cytomegalovirus exposure and HLA in healthy donors. Study information: Prior work identified about 120 million unique TCR beta sequences in some 200 million T cells.

Overall study findings and caveats: The classifier was said to identify cytomegalovirus status with high specificity and sensitivity. Associated with HLA alleles at 0.05 false discovery rate in a later analysis were fewer than 20,000 TCR beta sequences. A later analysis linked a missense DCLRE1C variant to TCR beta V- and J-gene trimming.

Use of 60 Vbeta and 13 Jbeta primers characterized the PCR. Using immunoSEQ multiplex PCR, the repertoire was profiled, and TCRdb retains in-frame clones only, with some absent. The table lists roughly 130,000 clones, around three quarters of them singletons. This clone was seen only a few times. Its target is unknown. The germline V gene encodes CDR1 PRHDT and CDR2 FYEKMQ (reference sequence). CDR3 length equals 14 residues. Trimming removed 6 bases from V and 3 bases from J, with 15 bases in between. This TCR came from a male donor in good health and CMV-seronegative. Material for sequencing was PBMCs. The rearrangement links TRBV13 to TRBJ2-7; TRBD1 is a possible D gene (5 bases). In nucleotides, the CDR3 is TGTGCCAGCAGTCAGGGTCCCACCGTCTACGAGCAGTACTTC. Amino acids: CASSQGPTVYEQYF.